This T cell receptor (beta chain) appears in the sequencing data of a study of molecular identifiers for immune sequencing clone quantification. Study-level results: Over 99% of CMV-specific effector molecules, but under 1% of naive ones, were in clones above 20 copies.

Regarding this clonotype: Its antigen is as yet unknown.

As previously described, bulk TCR libraries were made using listed TCR primers. One entry per CDR3 protein results from TCRdb running MiXCR on the PCR reads. Among 13,000 or so distinct CDR3 sequences listed, 15% to 20% were seen once. V lost 6 bases, J lost 5 bases, and 22 bases lay in between. The CDR3 contains 16 residues. CDR1 and CDR2 (germline): SEHNR, FQNEAQ (reference sequence). The sequence came from a human donor in good health. Some libraries in this study had Jurkat cell RNA spiked in. The sequenced material came from naive CD8+ T cells from blood, with Jurkat cell RNA spiked in. Subset meaning: FACS-sorted CD8+CD4-CCR7+CD45RA+ naive T cells. The chain carries TRBV7-9 and TRBJ1-2; no definite D call. Written as DNA, the CDR3 is TGTGCCAGCAGTTCTTACCGGGTCCAAGATCTTTATGGCTACACCTTC. This gives the protein CASSSYRVQDLYGYTF.